Reported below is one TCR beta chain. What it binds is unknown. These data are taken from a study of shared clonotypes between healthy human individuals. Study as a whole: CD4 naive and memory got three plates each, CD8 naive two, CD8 memory one.

V lost 3 bases and J lost 5, with 22 bases in between. This CDR3 region has 17 residues. CDR1 and CDR2 from the germline V gene are LGHNA and YNFKEQ. The sorted-subset replicate PCRs were given around 200 ng DNA, which is around 29,000 T cell genomes. Sequenced by immunoSEQ multiplex PCR; TCRdb stores in-frame clones only, minus some. The sample shows about a million clones, roughly 80% of them seen only once. Naive CD45RA+ and memory CD45RA-negative subsets were split from CD4+ cells. Study-level results: About 5% was the fraction of naive CD4 clonotypes found shared across four donors.

The chain has TRBV4-2 and TRBJ1-2; D call uncertain. This TCR was recovered from a young man in good health. Some clones in this sample may be carry-over from other donors' samples. The sample taken for sequencing was memory CD4+ T cells from PBMCs. The sample's subset: CD45RA-negative fraction. Here the CDR3 reads CASSQRARAPNRYGYTF. The CDR3 bases are TGTGCCAGCAGCCAGAGAGCGAGGGCCCCTAATCGTTATGGCTACACCTTC.